These 17 T cell receptor beta chains share one sample of origin, sequenced in a study of shared clonotypes between healthy human individuals. Some clones are missing from TCRdb's copy, which holds only in-frame ones; the method was immunoSEQ multiplex PCR. Of about 530,000 clones listed, 75% to 80% are singletons. The sequenced material came from PBMCs. These receptor sequences come from a woman between 35 and 50 years old in good health. Some clones in this sample may be carry-over from other donors' samples.

The CDR3 DNA is TGCAGCGTTGGGGTTCGGGAGTCCTACGAGCAGTACTTC. Translating it yields CSVGVRESYEQYF. The chain combines TRBV29-1 with TRBJ2-7; a possible D gene is TRBD2 (6 bases). CDR3 length: 13 amino acids. Deletions cut 4 bases from V and 1 base from J, with 11 bases between. CDR1 and CDR2 from the germline V gene are SQVTM and ANQGSEA.

The rearrangement links TRBV5-1 to TRBJ1-1; possibly TRBD1 for D (5 bases). The CDR3 spans 16 residues. The V gene lost 1 base and the J gene lost 8 bases, with 21 bases spanning the gap. Germline assignment: CDR1 SGHRS and CDR2 YFSETQ. This CDR3 reads CASSLSTAQGGQEAFF. CDR3 nucleotides: TGCGCCAGCAGCTTGTCGACGGCTCAGGGAGGGCAAGAAGCTTTCTTT.

This clone was counted only a few times. Other nucleotide sequences in the sample specify the same CDR3. The V and J genes are TRBV9 and TRBJ1-2; TRBD1 might be the D (6 bases). The CDR3 spans 13 residues. Deletions cut 2 bases from V and 2 bases from J, with 7 bases between. CDR1 and CDR2 (germline): SGDLS, YYNGEE. CDR3 nucleotide sequence: TGTGCCAGCAGCGTTGACAGGAACTATGGCTACACCTTC. It codes for CASSVDRNYGYTF.

The rearrangement joins TRBV29-1 to TRBJ1-2, with D unclear. The CDR3 has 11 residues. V lost 4 bases and J lost 2, with 5 bases in between. Looked up from germline, CDR1 is SQVTM and CDR2 is ANQGSEA. The CDR3 bases are TGCAGCGTTGCGGGGAACTATGGCTACACCTTC. It yields the protein CSVAGNYGYTF.

The chain recombines TRBV28 with TRBJ1-2; 9 bases match TRBD1. The germline V gene has CDR1 MDHEN and CDR2 SYDVKM. There are 15 residues in the CDR3. The trim removed 2 bases at V and 8 bases at J, leaving 9 bases unmatched. Here the CDR3 reads CASSLVQGAGGGYTF. The CDR3 coding sequence is TGTGCCAGCAGTTTAGTACAGGGGGCCGGCGGGGGCTACACCTTC.

The J gene is TRBJ2-7, the V gene TRBV29-1; D possibly corresponds to TRBD1 (6 bases). CDR1 and CDR2 from the germline V gene are SQVTM and ANQGSEA. The CDR3 has 12 amino acids. V lost 6 bases and J lost 2, with 11 bases in between. CDR3 sequence: CSVVDRAYEQYF. In nucleotides, the CDR3 is TGCAGCGTAGTGGACAGAGCCTACGAGCAGTACTTC.

The gene calls are TRBV6-1 and TRBJ2-1, with 8 bases that match TRBD2. Germline CDR1 is MNHNS and CDR2 is SASEGT. The CDR3 covers 17 residues. Trimming at V came to 0 bases and at J to 2 bases, leaving 6 bases not matched to a gene. The DNA of the CDR3 is TGTGCCAGCAGTGAAGCCCCACTAGCGGACCCCTACAATGAGCAGTTCTTC. It is translated as CASSEAPLADPYNEQFF.

Worth noting for this clone: This CDR3 is also generated by other DNA sequences in the sample. The CDR3 loop reads CASSPLAGGRETQYF. The DNA of the CDR3 is TGTGCCAGCTCACCTCTAGCGGGAGGGCGAGAGACCCAGTACTTC. This sequence joins TRBV18 and TRBJ2-5; 12 positions match TRBD2. The CDR3 is 15 residues long. The V and J ends lost 3 bases and 4 bases, in that order; junction bases with no gene match: 3. Germline CDR1 reads KGHSH; CDR2 reads LQKENI.

In nucleotides, the CDR3 is TGTGCCAGTAGTATAGATCCGGTCACTGAAGCTTTCTTT. Translating gives CASSIDPVTEAFF. The chain couples TRBV19 to TRBJ1-1; no firm D call. Germline-derived CDR1 and CDR2 are LNHDA and SQIVND (reference sequence). CDR3 length: 13 amino acids. V shed 0 bases and J shed 4 bases, with 6 bases lying between them.

The genes are TRBV12-5 and TRBJ2-1, with D uncertain. Deletions cut 0 bases from V and 5 bases from J, with 5 bases between. This CDR3 spans 13 amino acids. CDR1 is LGHNT and CDR2 is FRNRAP in the germline V gene. CDR3 sequence reads: CASGLVANNEQFF. CDR3 nucleotides: TGTGCTAGTGGTTTGGTTGCGAACAATGAGCAGTTCTTC.

J is TRBJ2-5 and V is TRBV7-4; D is ambiguous. Trimming removed 1 base from V and 5 bases from J, with 11 bases in between. The length of the CDR3 is 14 residues. CDR1 and CDR2 (germline): SGHVT, SQSDAQ. Written as DNA, the CDR3 is TGTGCCAGCAGCTTAGGGACGCGTTTGGAGACCCAGTACTTC. This sequence encodes CASSLGTRLETQYF.

The chain has TRBV10-2 and TRBJ1-1, with unresolved D. The CDR3 runs 12 residues. V was cut by 7 bases and J by 0 bases, with 6 bases left in between. Germline V gene sequence: CDR1 WSHSY, CDR2 SAAADI. DNA of the CDR3: TGCGCCAGCACCGAGCTGAACACTGAAGCTTTCTTT. It translates to CASTELNTEAFF.

This clone was observed a few times. This chain connects TRBV15 to TRBJ2-7; TRBD2 agrees at 11 bases. The CDR3 runs to 16 residues. The germline gives CDR1 LNHNV, CDR2 YYDKDF (reference sequence). V trimming: 5 bases; J trimming: 2 bases; junction bases outside the gene matches: 8. CDR3 residues: CATSPGTSGATYEQYF. In DNA, the CDR3 is TGTGCCACCAGCCCCGGGACTAGCGGTGCGACCTACGAGCAGTACTTC.

This clone was seen just once. The chain employs TRBV6-5 and TRBJ1-1; D perhaps matches TRBD1 (6 bases). V lost 4 bases, J lost 6 bases, and 15 bases lay in between. CDR1 and CDR2 (germline): MNHEY, SVGAGI. The CDR3 has 14 residues. The CDR3 here is CASSSRTGSPEAFF. CDR3 in DNA: TGTGCCAGCAGTTCCCGCACAGGGTCCCCTGAAGCTTTCTTT.

This clone has just one count. The chain combines TRBV11-2 with TRBJ2-3, with D unresolved. V was pared by 2 bases and J by 2 bases, with 8 bases between. CDR3 length: 14 amino acids. The germline V gene has CDR1 SGHAT and CDR2 FQNNGV. The CDR3 DNA reads TGTGCCAGCAGCTTACACAGCACCACAGATACGCAGTATTTT. Its translation is CASSLHSTTDTQYF.

This clone was detected only a few times. The chain is built from TRBV30 and TRBJ1-1; tentatively, D is TRBD1 (6 bases). The ends were cut back, 5 bases at V and 1 base at J, with 8 bases in the middle. Germline lookup yields CDR1 GTSNPN and CDR2 SVGIG (reference sequence). The CDR3 spans 12 residues. The DNA of the CDR3 is TGTGCCTGGGAGACAGGGAACACTGAAGCTTTCTTT. Amino acid sequence: CAWETGNTEAFF.

The chain uses TRBV6-1 and TRBJ2-7; D is undetermined. The length of the CDR3 is 14 residues. Germline CDR1 is MNHNS and CDR2 is SASEGT. Trimming shortened V by 3 bases and J by 0 bases, and 9 bases separated the two germline ends. The CDR3 coding sequence is TGTGCCAGCAGTGATGACCGTCACTCCTACGAGCAGTACTTC. Translated, it gives CASSDDRHSYEQYF.